This T cell receptor (beta chain) is drawn from a study of T cell responses to AZD1222 COVID-19 vaccine. Overall study results and limits: Per reports, nearly half of all spike-specific TCRs target regions that are unmutated in variants.

The CDR3 totals 13 residues. V dropped 4 bases and J dropped 7 bases, with 13 bases sitting between them. Germline V gene data show CDR1 as MDHEN and CDR2 as SYDVKM. Points on this clone: Its matching antigen is unknown.

TCRdb keeps only in-frame clones here, not all; method: immunoSEQ multiplex PCR. The table has 120,000 to 150,000 clones, around 89% seen once. This TCR was recovered from an adult in good health. The specimen was peripheral blood, collected on day 0 of MenACWY control vaccination. The chain links TRBV28 to TRBJ1-2; D is possibly TRBD1 (5 bases). The CDR3 here is CASSSREGLGYTF. The CDR3 nucleotides are TGTGCCAGCAGTTCCAGGGAAGGCCTTGGCTACACCTTC.